This TCR beta chain originates from a study of a mutant IDH1 vaccine in newly diagnosed glioma (dated by TCRdb to the early 2020s). For context, the study as a whole: Of the roughly 30 treated patients, approximately 62% were male and approximately 40% were female, and the mean age was roughly 38 years. Peripheral blood was collected at six visits: V03 (baseline), V05, V07, V10, V12 and V13. Longitudinal TCRB deep sequencing was done for about two dozen treated patients, wherever samples were available for exploratory analyses. Prior to enrollment, patients had been given standard therapy consisting of radiotherapy alone, temozolomide alone, or radiochemotherapy with temozolomide, with the combination given to most patients. Overall results and qualifications from the work: Availability determined which PBMC samples were chosen for TCRB deep sequencing. The authors stated that sample limitations prevented analyses of patient blood samples from being reproduced. Across multiple MHC alleles, vaccine-induced immune responses were seen in around 93% of patients. No apparent relationship was observed between pseudoprogression and alterations in the top peripheral T cell clonotypes detected by TCRB sequencing.

In light of the paper, this sample's time point label describes: baseline, week 1 (first vaccination visit). Explained via the paper, the treatment or condition label denotes: pre-vaccination baseline after standard-of-care therapy. Donors had newly diagnosed WHO grade 3 or 4 IDH1-mutant astrocytomas with loss of nuclear ATRX. The samples were drawn from NOA16, a multicentre, single-arm, open-label phase I trial in Germany that tested a mutant IDH1 peptide vaccine in humans for the first time. Blood drawn at visit V03 was used as the baseline sample for immunogenicity testing. Genomic DNA for TCRB sequencing was isolated from EDTA blood with the DNeasy Blood and Tissue Kit. Concerning this clone itself: This clone's antigen is unknown. Base qualities are not recorded, but no much larger clone differs from it by a single base.

There are 15 amino acids in the CDR3, from cysteine to phenylalanine inclusive. Left in the record is the CDR3 DNA by itself, 45 bases read in frame from the first base. For this chain, trimming is 5 bases at the V end and 2 bases at the J end, and the number of junction bases without a gene match is 5. Looking up the germline V gene yields CDR1 SGHAT and CDR2 FQNNGV. Library creation used the immunoSEQ multiplex PCR assay. Following the manufacturer's protocol, the hsTCRB Kit was used to amplify rearranged TCR beta chain sequences. Sequencing of TCRB libraries was carried out on an Illumina MiSeq. Turning to the authors' computational methods: The proprietary platform of the kit vendor was used for demultiplexing, trimming and gene mapping. TCRdb provides this immuneACCESS table in a form limited to in-frame rearrangements. Some clones are lacking; in checked studies, under half of them reflect an unresolved V gene, and why the rest are absent is not known. From that table come the V and J calls and clone size; the DNA was used to work out D and trimming. The sample data list around 92,000 clones, and about four fifths of these were observed just once. Together, the top ten hold 6% to 9.5% of the sample.

The TCR was taken from a woman between 45 and 65 years old with glioma. Sample: PBMCs, taken from a glioma patient treated with radiotherapy, temozolomide or both. Recombination linked TRBV11-2 to TRBJ2-7; 11 of the junction bases match TRBD1. The sequenced DNA: TGTGCCAGCAGCCTCACGGACAGGGGGCCCTACGAGCAGTACTTC. Translation gives CASSLTDRGPYEQYF.